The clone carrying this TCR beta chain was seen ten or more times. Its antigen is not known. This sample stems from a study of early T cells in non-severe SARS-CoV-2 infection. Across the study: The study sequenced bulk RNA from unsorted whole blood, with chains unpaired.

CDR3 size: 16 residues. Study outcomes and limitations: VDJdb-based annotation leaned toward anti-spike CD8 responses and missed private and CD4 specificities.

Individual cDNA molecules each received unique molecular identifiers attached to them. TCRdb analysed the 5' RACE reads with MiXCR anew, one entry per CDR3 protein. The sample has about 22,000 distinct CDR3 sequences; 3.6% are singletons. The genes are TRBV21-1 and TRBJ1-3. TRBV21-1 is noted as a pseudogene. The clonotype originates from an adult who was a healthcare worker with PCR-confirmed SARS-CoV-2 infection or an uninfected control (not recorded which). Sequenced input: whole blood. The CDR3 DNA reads TGTGCCAGCAGCAAAGCGCGGCGGTTCTCTGGAAACACCATATATTTT. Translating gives CASSKARRFSGNTIYF.